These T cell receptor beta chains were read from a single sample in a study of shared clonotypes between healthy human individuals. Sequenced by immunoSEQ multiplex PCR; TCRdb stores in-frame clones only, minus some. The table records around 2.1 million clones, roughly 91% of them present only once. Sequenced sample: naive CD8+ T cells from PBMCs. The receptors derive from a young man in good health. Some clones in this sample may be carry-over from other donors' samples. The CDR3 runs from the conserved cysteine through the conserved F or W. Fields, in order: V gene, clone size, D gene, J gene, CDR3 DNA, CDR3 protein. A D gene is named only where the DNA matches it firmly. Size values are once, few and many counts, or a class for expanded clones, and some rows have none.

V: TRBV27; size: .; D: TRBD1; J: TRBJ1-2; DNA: TGTGCCAGCAGTTTATCGCAGGGGGCTGTATATGGCTACACCTTC; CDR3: CASSLSQGAVYGYTF
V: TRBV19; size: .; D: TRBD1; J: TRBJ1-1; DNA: TGTGCCAGTAGTCCCCGGGACAGGATGAACACTGAAGCTTTCTTT; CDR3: CASSPRDRMNTEAFF
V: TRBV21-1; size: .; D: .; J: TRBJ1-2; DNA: TGTGCCAGCAGCAAACGGTTAGGGACACCTCTGGGCTATGGCTACACCTTC; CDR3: CASSKRLGTPLGYGYTF
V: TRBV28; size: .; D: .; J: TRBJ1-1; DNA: TGTGCCAGCAGTTACGGGGGCCTGAACACTGAAGCTTTCTTT; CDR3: CASSYGGLNTEAFF
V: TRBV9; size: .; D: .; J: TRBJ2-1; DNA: TGTGCCAGCAGCGTAGGGGTGGGAGGTGACTACAATGAGCAGTTCTTC; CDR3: CASSVGVGGDYNEQFF
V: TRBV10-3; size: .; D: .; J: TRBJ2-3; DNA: TGTGCCATCAGTGAGTTGGAAGATACGCAGTATTTT; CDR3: CAISELEDTQYF
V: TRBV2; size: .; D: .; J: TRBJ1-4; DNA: TGTGCCAGCAGTGAAGGCCGAGGGCCGGGCGAAAAACTGTTTTTT; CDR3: CASSEGRGPGEKLFF
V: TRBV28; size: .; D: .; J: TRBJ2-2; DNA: TGTGCCAGCAGTTTCAGGGAGGAGGGCACCGGGGAGCTGTTTTTT; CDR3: CASSFREEGTGELFF
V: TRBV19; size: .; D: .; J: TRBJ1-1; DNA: TGTGCCAGTAGTATGGGCAGGGTGAACACTGAAGCTTTCTTT; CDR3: CASSMGRVNTEAFF
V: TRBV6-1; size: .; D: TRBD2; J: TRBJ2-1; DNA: TGTGCCAGCAGTGACGGGACTAGCGGGGAGCAGTTCTTC; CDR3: CASSDGTSGEQFF
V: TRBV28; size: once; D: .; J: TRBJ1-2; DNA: TGTGCCAGCAGTTTATATAGGGGGGGAAGCGGCTACACCTTC; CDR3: CASSLYRGGSGYTF
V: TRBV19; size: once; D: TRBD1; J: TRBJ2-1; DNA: TGTGCCAGTACCGACTTCGACAGGGACAATGAGCAGTTCTTC; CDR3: CASTDFDRDNEQFF
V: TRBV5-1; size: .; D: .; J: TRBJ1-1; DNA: TGCGCCAGCAGCTTGGAGGGACACACTGAAGCTTTCTTT; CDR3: CASSLEGHTEAFF
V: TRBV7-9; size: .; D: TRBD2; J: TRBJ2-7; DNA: TGTGCCAGCAGCTTCCCCGCCGGACTAGCTTACGAGCAGTACTTC; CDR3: CASSFPAGLAYEQYF
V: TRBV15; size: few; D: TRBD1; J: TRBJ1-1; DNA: TGTGCCACCAGCAAGACAGGGAGCACTGAAGCTTTCTTT; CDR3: CATSKTGSTEAFF
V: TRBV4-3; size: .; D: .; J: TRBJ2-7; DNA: TGCGCCAGCAGCCAAGTGCTAGCGTCCTTCTACGAGCAGTACTTC; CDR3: CASSQVLASFYEQYF
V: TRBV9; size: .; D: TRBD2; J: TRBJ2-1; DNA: TGTGCCAGCAGCGTAGGGGGCGGGAGGGCCAATAATGAGCAGTTCTTC; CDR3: CASSVGGGRANNEQFF
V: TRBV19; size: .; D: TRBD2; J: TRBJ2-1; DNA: TGTGCCAGTACCACGACTAGCGGGAGATACAATGAGCAGTTCTTC; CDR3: CASTTTSGRYNEQFF
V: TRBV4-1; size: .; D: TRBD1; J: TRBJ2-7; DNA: TGCGCCAGCAGCCCGAGCCCAGGGGGACCCGAGCAGTACTTC; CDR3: CASSPSPGGPEQYF
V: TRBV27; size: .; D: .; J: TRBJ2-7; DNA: TGTGCCAGCAGTTTGACAGTTGCCTACGAGCAGTACTTC; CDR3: CASSLTVAYEQYF
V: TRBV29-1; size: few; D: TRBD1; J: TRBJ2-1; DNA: TGCAGCGTGCCGGGACAGGGAAACAATGAGCAGTTCTTC; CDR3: CSVPGQGNNEQFF
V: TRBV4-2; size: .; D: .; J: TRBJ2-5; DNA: TGTGCCAGCAGCCATACTTCCTCGGGCGTGCCGGCCCAGTACTTC; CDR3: CASSHTSSGVPAQYF
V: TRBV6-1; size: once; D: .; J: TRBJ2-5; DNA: TGTGCCAGCAGTGATCGGGTGCGGGGACAGAATCAAGAGACCCAGTACTTC; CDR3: CASSDRVRGQNQETQYF
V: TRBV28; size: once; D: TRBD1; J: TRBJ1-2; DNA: TGTGCCAGCAGTTCACTCCTCGGGACAGCCCCCTTTAACTATGGCTACACCTTC; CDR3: CASSSLLGTAPFNYGYTF
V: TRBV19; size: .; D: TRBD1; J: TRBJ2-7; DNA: TGTGCCAGTAGTACTCCAGGGGGCCCCTACGAGCAGTACTTC; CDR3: CASSTPGGPYEQYF
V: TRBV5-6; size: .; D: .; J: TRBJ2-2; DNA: TGTGCCAGCAGCCATCTCACCGGGGAGCTGTTTTTT; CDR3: CASSHLTGELFF
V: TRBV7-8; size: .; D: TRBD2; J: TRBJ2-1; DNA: TGTGCCAGCAGCTTTCCTAGCGGGAGGGCCTATGAGCAGTTCTTC; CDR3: CASSFPSGRAYEQFF
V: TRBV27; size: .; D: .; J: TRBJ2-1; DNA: TGTGCCAGCAGCCGAACGCGGACGGGCCTAGGAGAGCAGTTCTTC; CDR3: CASSRTRTGLGEQFF
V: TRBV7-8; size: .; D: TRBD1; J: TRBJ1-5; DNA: TGTGCCAGCAGCCGGGGACAGGGGTATCAGCCCCAGCATTTT; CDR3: CASSRGQGYQPQHF
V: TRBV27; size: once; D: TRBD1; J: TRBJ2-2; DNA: TGTGCCAGCAGTCCAGACAGGGGGCTGGGCACCGGGGAGCTGTTTTTT; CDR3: CASSPDRGLGTGELFF
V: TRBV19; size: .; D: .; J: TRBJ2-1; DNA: TGTGCCAGTGGCAAAGGGGGATACAATGAGCAGTTCTTC; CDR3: CASGKGGYNEQFF
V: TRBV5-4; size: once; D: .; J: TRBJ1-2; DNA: TGTGCCAGCAGCTTGGCCCGACCAGGTGATGGCTACACCTTC; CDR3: CASSLARPGDGYTF
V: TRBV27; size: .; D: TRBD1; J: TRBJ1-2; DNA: TGTGCCAGCAGTGCGACAGGGGGCAACTATGGCTACACCTTC; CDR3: CASSATGGNYGYTF
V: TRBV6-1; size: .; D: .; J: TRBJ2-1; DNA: TGTGCCAGCAGCCAACTGGGGGCGGTTGAGCAGTTCTTC; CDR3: CASSQLGAVEQFF
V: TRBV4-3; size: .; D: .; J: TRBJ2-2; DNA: TGCGCCAGCAGCCAAGACCCGTTAGGGGGAGAAGCCGGGGAGCTGTTTTTT; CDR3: CASSQDPLGGEAGELFF
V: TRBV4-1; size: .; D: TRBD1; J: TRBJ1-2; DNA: TGCGCCAGCAGCCGGACAGGGGATGGCTACACCTTC; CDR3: CASSRTGDGYTF
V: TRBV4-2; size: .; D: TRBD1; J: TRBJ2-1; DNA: TGTGCCAGCAGCCTATCCGACAGGGGTCAGCAGTTCTTC; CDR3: CASSLSDRGQQFF
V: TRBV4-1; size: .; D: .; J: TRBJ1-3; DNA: TGCGCCAGCAGCCAAGATCGAATACCTGGAAACACCATATATTTT; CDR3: CASSQDRIPGNTIYF
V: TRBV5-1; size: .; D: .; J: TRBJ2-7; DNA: TGCGCCAGCAGTCAAAAGGGACCCAGCTCCGAGCAGTACTTC; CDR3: CASSQKGPSSEQYF
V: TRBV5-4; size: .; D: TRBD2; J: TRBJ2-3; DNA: TGTGCCAGCAGTATCATAACAGCGGGAGGGCCCAGATTGGATACGCAGTATTTT; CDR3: CASSIITAGGPRLDTQYF
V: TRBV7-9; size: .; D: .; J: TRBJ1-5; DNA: TGTGCCAGCAGCTCGGCCGGAGGCAATCAGCCCCAGCATTTT; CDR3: CASSSAGGNQPQHF
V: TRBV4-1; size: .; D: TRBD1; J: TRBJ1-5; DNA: TGCGCCAGCAGCCAAGACAGGGGGAGGAATCAGCCCCAGCATTTT; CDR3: CASSQDRGRNQPQHF
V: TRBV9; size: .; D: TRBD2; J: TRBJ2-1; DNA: TGTGCCAGCAGCGTAGTGACTAGCGGGAGGAATGATGAGCAGTTCTTC; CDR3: CASSVVTSGRNDEQFF
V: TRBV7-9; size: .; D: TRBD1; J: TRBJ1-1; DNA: TGTGCCAGCGCGCCCGGGACAGTTGAAGCTTTCTTT; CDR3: CASAPGTVEAFF
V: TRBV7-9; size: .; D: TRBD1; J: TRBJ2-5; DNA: TGTGCCAGCAGCTACCGGGACAGGGGGCTTCGAGAGACCCAGTACTTC; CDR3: CASSYRDRGLRETQYF
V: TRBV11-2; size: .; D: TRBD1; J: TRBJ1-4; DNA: TGTGCCAGCAGCTTTGGGATAGACAGGGGTAGAGAAAAACTGTTTTTT; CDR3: CASSFGIDRGREKLFF
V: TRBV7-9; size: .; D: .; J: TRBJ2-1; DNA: TGTGCCAGCAGCTTAGATTTCGTTGAGCAGTTCTTC; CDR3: CASSLDFVEQFF
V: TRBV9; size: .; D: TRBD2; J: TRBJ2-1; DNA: TGTGCCAGCAGCGTAGCCCGGGCTAGCGGGAGGAGCAATGAGCAGTTCTTC; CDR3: CASSVARASGRSNEQFF
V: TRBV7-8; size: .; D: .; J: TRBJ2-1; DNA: TGTGCCAGCAGGTTAGGGGGACTTCTGTTCTTC; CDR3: CASRLGGLLFF
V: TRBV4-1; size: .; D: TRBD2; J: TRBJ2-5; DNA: TGCGCCAGCAGCCAAGAACGGGGCGGGAGGACCGGGGAGACCCAGTACTTC; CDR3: CASSQERGGRTGETQYF
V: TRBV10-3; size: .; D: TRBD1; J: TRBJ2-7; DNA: TGTGCCATCAGAGACGGACAGGAAGCCTACGAGCAGTACTTC; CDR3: CAIRDGQEAYEQYF
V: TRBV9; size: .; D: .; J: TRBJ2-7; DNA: TGTGCCAGCAGCGTAGACGAAGGGTACGAGCAGTACTTC; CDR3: CASSVDEGYEQYF
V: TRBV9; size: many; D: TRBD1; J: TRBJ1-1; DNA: TGTGCCAGCAGCGCAACAGGGGCCGGGGACACTGAAGCTTTCTTT; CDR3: CASSATGAGDTEAFF
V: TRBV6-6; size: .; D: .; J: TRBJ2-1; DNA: TGTGCCAGCAGCCCACATTACAATGAGCAGTTCTTC; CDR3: CASSPHYNEQFF
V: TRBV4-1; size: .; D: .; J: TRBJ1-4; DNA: TGCGCCAGCAGCCGACCATGGACAGATAATGAAAAACTGTTTTTT; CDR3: CASSRPWTDNEKLFF
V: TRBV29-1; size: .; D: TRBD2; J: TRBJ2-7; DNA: TGCAGCGTTTGGACTAGCGGGAACTACGAGCAGTACTTC; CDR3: CSVWTSGNYEQYF
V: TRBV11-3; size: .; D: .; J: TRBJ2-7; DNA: TGTGCCAGCAGCTTAGGGCCGACAGCCGGTTACGAGCAGTACTTC; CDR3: CASSLGPTAGYEQYF
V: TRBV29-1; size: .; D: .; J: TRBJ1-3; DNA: TGCAGCGTTGAAGCGACCCCAGGGTGGAATACTGGAAACACCATATATTTT; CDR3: CSVEATPGWNTGNTIYF
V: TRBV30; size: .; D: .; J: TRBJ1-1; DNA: TGTGCCTGGAGTGGGGTTTATAAGACAGAACTTCCAGGTATGAACACTGAAGCTTTCTTT; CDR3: CAWSGVYKTELPGMNTEAFF
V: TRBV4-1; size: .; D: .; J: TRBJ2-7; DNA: TGCGCCAGCAGCCTTCCAGAATCCTACGAGCAGTACTTC; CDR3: CASSLPESYEQYF